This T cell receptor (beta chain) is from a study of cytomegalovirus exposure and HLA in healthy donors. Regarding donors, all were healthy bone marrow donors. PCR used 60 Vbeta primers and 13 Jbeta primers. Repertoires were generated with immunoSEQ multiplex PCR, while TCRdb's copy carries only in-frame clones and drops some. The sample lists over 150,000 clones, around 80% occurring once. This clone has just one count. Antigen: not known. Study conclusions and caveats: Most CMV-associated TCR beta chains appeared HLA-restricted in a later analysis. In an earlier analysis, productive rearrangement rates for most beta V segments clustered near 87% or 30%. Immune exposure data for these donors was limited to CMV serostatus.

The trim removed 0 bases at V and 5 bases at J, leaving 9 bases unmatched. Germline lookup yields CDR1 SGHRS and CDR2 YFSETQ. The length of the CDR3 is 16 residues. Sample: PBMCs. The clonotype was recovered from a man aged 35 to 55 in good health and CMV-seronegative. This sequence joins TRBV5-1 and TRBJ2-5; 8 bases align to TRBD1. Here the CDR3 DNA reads TGCGCCAGCAGCTTGGCGGCAGGGGGCGCCGAGGAGACCCAGTACTTC. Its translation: CASSLAAGGAEETQYF.